These 11 T cell receptor beta chains originate from one sample sequenced in a study of blood T cell repertoires in COVID-19. TCRdb's copy holds only in-frame clones and misses some; the assay was immunoSEQ multiplex PCR. The table includes fewer than 250,000 clones, around 89% detected once. Sample: peripheral blood. These TCRs come from a man between 70 and 80 years old with acute or convalescent COVID-19.

V and J are TRBV6-2 or TRBV6-3 and TRBJ2-2, with no clear D. Deletions cut 5 bases from V and 2 bases from J, with 12 bases between. Per the germline V gene, CDR1 is MNHEY and CDR2 is SVGEGT. The CDR3 length is 15 residues. The CDR3 loop is CASSRGRTNTGELFF. The DNA for the CDR3 is TGTGCCAGCAGTCGAGGCCGAACAAACACCGGGGAGCTGTTTTTT.

The rearrangement uses TRBV7-2 and TRBJ1-5; D remains ambiguous. Germline lookup yields CDR1 SGHTA and CDR2 FQGNSA. This CDR3 spans 13 amino acids. Trimming left V 3 bases short and J 6 bases short, with 9 bases between. In DNA, the CDR3 is TGTGCCAGCAGCTTGGTCGAGGGTCAGCCCCAGCATTTT. It specifies CASSLVEGQPQHF.

The chain joins TRBV11-3 to TRBJ2-3; perhaps TRBD2 as D (6 bases). With 0 bases removed from V and 5 bases from J, the gap between germline ends came to 9 bases. The germline CDR1 and CDR2 sequences are SGHNT and YENEEA. The CDR3 is made up of 14 amino acids. The CDR3 reads CASSLDGGIDTQYF. In DNA form, the CDR3 reads TGTGCCAGCAGCTTAGATGGCGGGATAGATACGCAGTATTTT.

The rearrangement links TRBV6-5 to TRBJ2-1; TRBD2 might be the D (6 bases). Between the trimmed V and J ends, which lost 4 bases and 3 bases, there was a span of 13 bases. The CDR3 has 15 amino acids. Germline V lookup: CDR1 MNHEY, CDR2 SVGAGI. The CDR3 nucleotides read TGTGCCAGCAGTTTTGGAGGGAGTGGCTACAATGAGCAGTTCTTC. Residues: CASSFGGSGYNEQFF.

The chain is built from TRBV9 and TRBJ2-1, with 8 bases aligning to TRBD2. The ends lost 2 bases at V and 9 bases at J; junction bases unmatched: 10. Per the germline V gene, CDR1 is SGDLS and CDR2 is YYNGEE. The CDR3 has 15 amino acids. As DNA, the CDR3 is TGTGCCAGCAGCGTCCGGACTAGCCCTTACGTTGAGCAGTTCTTC. This translates into CASSVRTSPYVEQFF.

The gene calls are TRBV7-9 and TRBJ1-1, with D possibly being TRBD1 (6 bases). The V end was cut by 5 bases, the J end by 2 bases, with 15 bases between. The CDR3 extends over 15 amino acids. Germline lookup yields CDR1 SEHNR and CDR2 FQNEAQ (reference sequence). The CDR3 spells CASSPQGGVNTEAFF. The CDR3 DNA follows: TGTGCCAGCAGCCCACAGGGTGGGGTAAACACTGAAGCTTTCTTT.

The chain employs TRBV13 and TRBJ1-2, with TRBD1 matching over 9 bases. The V segment lost 5 bases and the J segment 4 bases; nucleotides outside the gene matches: 11. The CDR3 extends over 16 amino acids. Germline CDR1 is PRHDT and CDR2 is FYEKMQ (reference sequence). CDR3 sequence (DNA): TGTGCCAGCAGCCAGATAACAGGGGGCGGTTCCTATGGCTACACCTTC. Its translation: CASSQITGGGSYGYTF.

This clone occurred once. This rearrangement joins TRBV28 to TRBJ1-2; D remains ambiguous. V shed 7 bases and J shed 8 bases, with 14 bases lying between them. CDR1 is MDHEN and CDR2 is SYDVKM in the germline V gene. The CDR3 extends over 12 amino acids. The CDR3 DNA is TGTGCCAGCATCCGACAAAATCAAGGCTACACCTTC. It yields the protein CASIRQNQGYTF.

This sequence joins TRBV9 and TRBJ2-1; 9 positions match TRBD1. The V gene end was trimmed by 3 bases and the J gene end by 4 bases; junction bases not matched to a gene: 5. CDR3 length equals 15 residues. Germline CDR1 reads SGDLS; CDR2 reads YYNGEE. The CDR3, as DNA: TGTGCCAGCAGCGCGGGACAGGGACCTTACAATGAGCAGTTCTTC. This encodes CASSAGQGPYNEQFF.

This chain connects TRBV27 to TRBJ1-4; no firm D call. CDR1 and CDR2 from the germline V gene are MNHEY and SMNVEV (reference sequence). The length of the CDR3 is 16 residues. Trimming took 8 bases from V and 8 from J, leaving 24 bases between them. CDR3 nucleotides: TGTGCCAGCGCAACCGGCCGGAGGGTCGAAGGGGAAAAACTGTTTTTT. Protein: CASATGRRVEGEKLFF. The variable domain in full, completed from reference TRBV27 and TRBJ1-4, reads EAQVTQNPRYLITVTGKKLTVTCSQNMNHEYMSWYRQDPGLGLRQIYYSMNVEVTDKGDVPEGYKVSRKEKRNFPLILESPSPNQTSLYFCASATGRRVEGEKLFFGSGTQLSVL.

This clone appeared a few times. V usage is TRBV7-9 and J usage is TRBJ1-2; TRBD1 matches 8 bases. J gave up 5 bases and V 5 bases, and 4 bases lay outside the gene matches. This CDR3 has 13 residues. CDR1 is SEHNR and CDR2 is FQNEAQ in the germline V gene (reference sequence). The CDR3 nucleotides read TGTGCCAGCAGCCAGGACAGGGCGTATGGCTACACCTTC. Translated: CASSQDRAYGYTF. Using reference TRBV7-9 and TRBJ1-2 for the parts outside the CDR3, the full variable domain is DTGVSQNPRHKITKRGQNVTFRCDPISEHNRLYWYRQTLGQGPEFLTYFQNEAQLEKSRLLSDRFSAERPKGSFSTLEIQRTEQGDSAMYLCASSQDRAYGYTFGSGTRLTVV.